What follows are 13 T cell receptor beta chains derived from one specimen sequenced in a study of blood T cell repertoires in COVID-19. The protocol was immunoSEQ multiplex PCR, while the TCRdb copy is restricted to in-frame clones and leaves out a portion. The sample records about 150,000 clones, approximately 82% being singletons. The sequenced material came from peripheral blood. The source of these receptors is a man aged 65 to 85 who had recovered from COVID-19.

This chain links TRBV18 with TRBJ2-2; D is perhaps TRBD1 (7 bases). V lost 0 bases, J lost 2 bases, and 13 bases lay in between. In germline, CDR1 is KGHSH, CDR2 LQKENI. The CDR3 spans 17 residues. The CDR3, as DNA: TGTGCCAGCTCACCACCCCAGACAGGGACTAACACCGGGGAGCTGTTTTTT. Its translation: CASSPPQTGTNTGELFF. Combining the CDR3 with reference TRBV18 and TRBJ2-2 gives the whole variable domain NAGVMQNPRHLVRRRGQEARLRCSPMKGHSHVYWYRQLPEEGLKFMVYLQKENIIDESGMPKERFSAEFPKEGPSILRIQQVVRGDSAAYFCASSPPQTGTNTGELFFGEGSRLTVL.

The J gene is TRBJ2-7, the V gene TRBV5-4, with TRBD1 matching over 10 bases. The CDR3 contains 15 residues. V was clipped by 0 bases and J by 5 bases; unmatched bases: 5. Germline values: CDR1 SGHNT, CDR2 YYREEE (reference sequence). This chain's CDR3 is CASSLEGQGSHEQYF. The CDR3 DNA sequence: TGTGCCAGCAGCTTGGAGGGACAGGGGAGCCACGAGCAGTACTTC.

The chain couples TRBV2 to TRBJ2-2, with 14 bases lining up with TRBD2. V dropped 5 bases and J dropped 7; count of bases not matched to a gene: 6. The CDR3 runs to 16 residues. CDR1 is SNHLY, CDR2 FYNNEI, per germline. The CDR3 protein is CASSRLAGGRSGELFF. The CDR3 DNA sequence: TGTGCCAGCAGTCGACTAGCGGGAGGGCGGAGCGGGGAGCTGTTTTTT.

This chain joins TRBV5-1 and TRBJ1-1; 7 bases agree with TRBD1. The germline V gene encodes CDR1 SGHRS and CDR2 YFSETQ. With 4 bases clipped from V and 7 bases from J, the junction kept 10 bases outside the gene matches. The CDR3 contains 14 residues. The DNA for the CDR3 is TGCGCCAGCAGCGTCACACAGGGGTTTGGTGAAGCTTTCTTT. Translating it yields CASSVTQGFGEAFF. The full variable domain, with the rest looked up from reference TRBV5-1 and TRBJ1-1, is KAGVTQTPRYLIKTRGQQVTLSCSPISGHRSVSWYQQTPGQGLQFLFEYFSETQRNKGNFPGRFSGRQFSNSRSEMNVSTLELGDSALYLCASSVTQGFGEAFFGQGTRLTVV.

The chain combines TRBV10-3 with TRBJ2-7; possibly TRBD2 for D (6 bases). Per the germline V gene, CDR1 is ENHRY and CDR2 is SYGVKD. V dropped 10 bases and J dropped 2 bases, with 12 bases sitting between them. The CDR3 spans 12 residues. The CDR3 here is CATSGEAYEQYF. CDR3 bases: TGTGCCACCTCCGGGGAGGCCTACGAGCAGTACTTC.

The V call is TRBV28, the J call TRBJ2-1; TRBD1 agrees at 8 bases. The CDR3 spans 14 residues. Germline values: CDR1 MDHEN, CDR2 SYDVKM. V shed 6 bases and J 5 bases; nucleotides not matched to a gene: 6. The CDR3 sequence is CASRTGAPNNEQFF. In nucleotides, the CDR3 is TGTGCCAGCAGGACAGGGGCGCCCAACAATGAGCAGTTCTTC.

The chain links TRBV5-4 to TRBJ2-2; 7 nucleotides match TRBD2. V shed 2 bases and J 1 base; nucleotides not matched to a gene: 2. CDR1 SGHNT and CDR2 YYREEE come from the germline V gene (reference sequence). This CDR3 contains 15 residues. The CDR3 loop is CASSFASGNTGELFF. CDR3 bases: TGTGCCAGCAGCTTTGCTAGCGGGAACACCGGGGAGCTGTTTTTT. The full variable domain, in which reference TRBV5-4 and TRBJ2-2 provide the parts outside the CDR3, is ETGVTQSPTHLIKTRGQQVTLRCSSQSGHNTVSWYQQALGQGPQFIFQYYREEENGRGNFPPRFSGLQFPNYSSELNVNALELDDSALYLCASSFASGNTGELFFGEGSRLTVL.

This chain links TRBV7-2 with TRBJ1-2; 8 positions match TRBD1. The germline V gene encodes CDR1 SGHTA and CDR2 FQGNSA. Trimming took 5 bases from V and 8 from J; bases not matched to a gene: 10. The CDR3 consists of 14 residues. CDR3 DNA sequence: TGTGCCAGCAGCCAGGACAGGGCTTTCGAGGGCTACACCTTC. This translates into CASSQDRAFEGYTF.

This clone showed up just a few times. This chain joins TRBV12-3 or TRBV12-4 and TRBJ1-1, with D perhaps matching TRBD1 (5 bases). The CDR3 totals 13 residues. Trimming removed 5 bases at V and 8 bases at J, with 15 bases between. CDR3 bases: TGTGCCAGCAGTCCAGTTAGGGGCAACGAAGCTTTCTTT. Residues: CASSPVRGNEAFF.

To note about this clone: The junction does not match germline at one end; this may be a read error. Here the CDR3 DNA reads TGTGCCAGCAGCCCGCCGGGACTAGCTCAGACTTTGAAATTC. Translation: CASSPPGLAQTLKF. The chain is built from TRBV14 and TRBJ2-7; 9 positions match TRBD2. The CDR3 has 14 amino acids. Germline V gene data show CDR1 as SGHDN and CDR2 as FVKESK.

The CDR3 nucleotides read TGTGCCAGCAGCCAAGATACGGCGGGAAACACTGAAGCTTTCTTT. Its translation is CASSQDTAGNTEAFF. The chain combines TRBV4-2 with TRBJ1-1; no clear D gene. V lost 0 bases to trimming and J lost 2 bases, with 10 bases between them. This CDR3 spans 15 amino acids. Per germline, CDR1 LGHNA and CDR2 YNFKEQ.

The chain recombines TRBV5-1 with TRBJ2-7; D possibly corresponds to TRBD2 (5 bases). Germline V gene sequence: CDR1 SGHRS, CDR2 YFSETQ. The CDR3 has 15 residues. Trimming removed 4 bases from V and 0 bases from J, with 14 bases in between. CDR3 amino acids: CASSQGLGSSYEQYF. CDR3 sequence (DNA): TGCGCCAGCAGCCAAGGACTGGGCTCCTCCTACGAGCAGTACTTC.

This clone was detected a few times. The genes are TRBV5-4 and TRBJ2-2, with D perhaps TRBD2 (6 bases). There are 15 residues in the CDR3. Per germline, CDR1 SGHNT and CDR2 YYREEE (reference sequence). Deletions cut 4 bases from V and 6 bases from J, with 16 bases between. CDR3 DNA sequence: TGTGCCAGCAGCGCACCCCGCGGGGAGTCCGGGGAGCTGTTTTTT. It encodes CASSAPRGESGELFF.